The entry that follows covers one T cell receptor beta chain sequence. Its antigen is not known. CDR3 size: 13 residues. CDR1 is MDHEN, CDR2 SYDVKM, per germline. The entry originates in a study of monozygotic twins with inflammatory bowel disease. Study findings and constraints: Among IBD patients, TCRbeta diversity (inverse Simpson) was lower than in healthy co-twins.

Addition of UMIs with a 6-nucleotide sample barcode was achieved by template switching. Following a re-call of the 5' RACE reads, TCRdb has one entry per CDR3 protein and lacks DNA. The table lists about 380,000 distinct CDR3 sequences. V and J are TRBV28 and TRBJ2-1; the D call of TRBD1 rests on TCRdb alone, since no DNA is present to check it. The sequenced sample consisted of blood. The clonotype comes from a human donor with ulcerative colitis or Crohn's disease, or a healthy co-twin of an affected twin (not recorded which). CDR3 sequence reads: CASILPGSYEQFF.